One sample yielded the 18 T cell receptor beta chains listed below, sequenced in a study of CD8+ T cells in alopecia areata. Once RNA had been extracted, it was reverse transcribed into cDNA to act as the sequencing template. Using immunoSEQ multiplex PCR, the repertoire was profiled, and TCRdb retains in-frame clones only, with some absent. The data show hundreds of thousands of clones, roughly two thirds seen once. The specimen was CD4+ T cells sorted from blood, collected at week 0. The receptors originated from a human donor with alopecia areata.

CDR3 nucleotide sequence: TGTGCCACCAGCAGATCGGGGGACAGAAGGGGCCCCTACGAGCAGTACTTC. This codes for CATSRSGDRRGPYEQYF. The chain has TRBV15 and TRBJ2-7, with D maybe TRBD1 (7 bases). Germline V lookup: CDR1 LNHNV, CDR2 YYDKDF (reference sequence). This CDR3 is built from 17 residues. Trimming shortened V by 2 bases and J by 2 bases, and 19 bases separated the two germline ends.

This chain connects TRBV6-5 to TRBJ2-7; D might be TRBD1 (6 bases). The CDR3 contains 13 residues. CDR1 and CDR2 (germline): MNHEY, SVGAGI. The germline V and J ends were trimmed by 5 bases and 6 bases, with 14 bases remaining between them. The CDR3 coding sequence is TGTGCCAGCAGTCGCCACAGGGTCGGCGAGCAGTACTTC. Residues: CASSRHRVGEQYF.

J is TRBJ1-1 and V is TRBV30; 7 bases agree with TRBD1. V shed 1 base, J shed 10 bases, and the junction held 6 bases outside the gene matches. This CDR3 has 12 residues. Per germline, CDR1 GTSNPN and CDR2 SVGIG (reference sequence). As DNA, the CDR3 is TGTGCCTGGAGTGGCCTCAGGGGGGGAGCTTTCTTT. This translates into CAWSGLRGGAFF.

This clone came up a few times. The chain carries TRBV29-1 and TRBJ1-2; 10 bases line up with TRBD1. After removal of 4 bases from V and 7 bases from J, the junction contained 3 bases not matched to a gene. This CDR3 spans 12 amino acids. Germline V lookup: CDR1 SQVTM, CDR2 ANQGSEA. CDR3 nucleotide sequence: TGCAGCGTTGGGACAGGGGGTCTTGGCTACACCTTC. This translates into CSVGTGGLGYTF.

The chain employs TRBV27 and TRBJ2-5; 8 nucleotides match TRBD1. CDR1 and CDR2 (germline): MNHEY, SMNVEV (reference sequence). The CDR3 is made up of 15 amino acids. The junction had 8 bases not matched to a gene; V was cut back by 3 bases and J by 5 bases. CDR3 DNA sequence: TGTGCCAGCAGTTTGGGCAGGGGGCGCGGGGAGACCCAGTACTTC. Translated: CASSLGRGRGETQYF.

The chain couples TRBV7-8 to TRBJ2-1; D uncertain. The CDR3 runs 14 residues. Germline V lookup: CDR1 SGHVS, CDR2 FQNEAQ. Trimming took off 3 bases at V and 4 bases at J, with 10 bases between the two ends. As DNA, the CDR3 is TGTGCCAGCAGCTTGACCCTACAGTACAATGAGCAGTTCTTC. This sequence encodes CASSLTLQYNEQFF. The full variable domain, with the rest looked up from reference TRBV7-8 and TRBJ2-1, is GAGVSQSPRYKVAKRGQDVALRCDPISGHVSLFWYQQALGQGPEFLTYFQNEAQLDKSGLPSDRFFAERPEGSVSTLKIQRTQQEDSAVYLCASSLTLQYNEQFFGPGTRLTVL.

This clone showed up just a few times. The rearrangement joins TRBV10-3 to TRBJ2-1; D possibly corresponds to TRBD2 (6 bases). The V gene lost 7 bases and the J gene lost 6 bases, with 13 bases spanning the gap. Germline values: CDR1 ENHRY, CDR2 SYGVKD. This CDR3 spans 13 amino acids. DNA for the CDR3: TGTGCCATCACCCGGGACTCTGCCAATGAGCAGTTCTTC. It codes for CAITRDSANEQFF.

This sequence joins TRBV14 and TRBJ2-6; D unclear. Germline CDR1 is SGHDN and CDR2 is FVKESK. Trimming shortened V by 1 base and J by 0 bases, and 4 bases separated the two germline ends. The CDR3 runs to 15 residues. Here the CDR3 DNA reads TGTGCCAGCAGCCAAGCCCCCTCTGGGGCCAACGTCCTGACTTTC. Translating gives CASSQAPSGANVLTF. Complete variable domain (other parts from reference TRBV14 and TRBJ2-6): EAGVTQFPSHSVIEKGQTVTLRCDPISGHDNLYWYRRVMGKEIKFLLHFVKESKQDESGMPNNRFLAERTGGTYSTLKVQPAELEDSGVYFCASSQAPSGANVLTFGAGSRLTVL.

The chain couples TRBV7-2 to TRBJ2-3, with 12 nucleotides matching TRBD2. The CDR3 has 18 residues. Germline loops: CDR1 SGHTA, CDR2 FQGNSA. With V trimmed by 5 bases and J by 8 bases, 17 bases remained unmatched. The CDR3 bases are TGTGCCAGCAGCCCCCGGACTAGCGGGGAAGGGGCTGGCGGTACGCAGTATTTT. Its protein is CASSPRTSGEGAGGTQYF.

The DNA of the CDR3 is TGTGCCAGCAGCTCCCCCGGGGGCCAGCCCCAGCATTTT. It yields the protein CASSSPGGQPQHF. The chain is built from TRBV7-3 and TRBJ1-5, with a weak D call TRBD1 (6 bases). Deletions cut 4 bases from V and 7 bases from J, with 11 bases between. The CDR3 consists of 13 residues. The germline CDR1 and CDR2 sequences are SGHTA and FQGTGA.

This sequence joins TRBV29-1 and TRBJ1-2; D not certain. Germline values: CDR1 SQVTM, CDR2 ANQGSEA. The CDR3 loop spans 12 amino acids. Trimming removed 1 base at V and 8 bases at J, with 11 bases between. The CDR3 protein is CSVEVPPSGYTF. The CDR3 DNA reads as TGCAGCGTTGAAGTGCCCCCATCAGGCTACACCTTC.

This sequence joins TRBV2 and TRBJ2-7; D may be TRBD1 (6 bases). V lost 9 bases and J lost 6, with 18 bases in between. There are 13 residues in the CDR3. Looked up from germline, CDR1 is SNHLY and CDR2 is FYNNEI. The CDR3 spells CARRQVGTGEQYF. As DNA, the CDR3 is TGTGCCAGACGACAGGTGGGGACGGGCGAGCAGTACTTC.

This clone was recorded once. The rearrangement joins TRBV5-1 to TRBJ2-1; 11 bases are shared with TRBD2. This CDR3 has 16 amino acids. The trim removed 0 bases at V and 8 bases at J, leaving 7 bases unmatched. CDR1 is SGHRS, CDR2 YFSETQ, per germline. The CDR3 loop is CASSLAVAGGRYEQFF. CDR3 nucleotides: TGCGCCAGCAGCTTGGCAGTAGCGGGGGGGCGCTATGAGCAGTTCTTC.

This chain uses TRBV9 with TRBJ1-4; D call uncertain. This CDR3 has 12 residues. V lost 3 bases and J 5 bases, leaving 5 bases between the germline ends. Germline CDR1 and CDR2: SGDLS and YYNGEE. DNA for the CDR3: TGTGCCAGCAGCGGGATCAATGAAAAACTGTTTTTT. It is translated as CASSGINEKLFF.

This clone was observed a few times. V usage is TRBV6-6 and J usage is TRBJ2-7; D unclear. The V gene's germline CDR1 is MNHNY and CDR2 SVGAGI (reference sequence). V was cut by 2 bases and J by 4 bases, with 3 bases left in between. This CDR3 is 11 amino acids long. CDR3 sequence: CASSYLYEQYF. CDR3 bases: TGTGCCAGCAGTTACCTTTACGAGCAGTACTTC.

CDR3 protein: CATSRDRGASTDTQYF. CDR3 nucleotide sequence: TGTGCCACCAGCAGAGACCGGGGAGCTAGCACAGATACGCAGTATTTT. The chain joins TRBV15 to TRBJ2-3; a weak D match, TRBD2 (5 bases). Trimming removed 0 bases at V and 0 bases at J, with 10 bases between. CDR1 is LNHNV and CDR2 is YYDKDF in the germline V gene (reference sequence). The CDR3 covers 16 residues.

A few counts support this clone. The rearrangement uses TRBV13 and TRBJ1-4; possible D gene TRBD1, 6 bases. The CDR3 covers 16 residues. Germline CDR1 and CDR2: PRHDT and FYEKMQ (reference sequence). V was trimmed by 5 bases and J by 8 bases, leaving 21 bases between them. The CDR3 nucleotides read TGTGCCAGCAGCCTCCGGCAGGGGACGCGGGGGGAAAAACTGTTTTTT. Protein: CASSLRQGTRGEKLFF.

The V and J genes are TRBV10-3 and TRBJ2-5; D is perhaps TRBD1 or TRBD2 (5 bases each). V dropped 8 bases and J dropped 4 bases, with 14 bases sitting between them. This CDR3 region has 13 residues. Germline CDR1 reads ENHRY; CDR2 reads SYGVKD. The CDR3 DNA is TGTGCCATCGGGGGAAATCGGGGAGAGACCCAGTACTTC. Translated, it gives CAIGGNRGETQYF.